The entry that follows covers one T cell receptor beta chain sequence. The antigen remains unidentified. The V end lost 4 bases, the J end lost 4 bases, and 13 bases lay between the germline ends. Germline V gives CDR1 SGHRS, CDR2 YFSETQ. This CDR3 has 14 amino acids. This sample was included in a study of a mutant IDH1 vaccine in newly diagnosed glioma. Turning to the study itself: Treated patients had a mean age of around 40 years and a sex split that was around 60% male and approximately 40% female.

Findings and caveats of the study: No link was apparently found between pseudoprogression and changes in top peripheral T cell clonotypes.

Regarding time point: baseline, week 1 (first vaccination visit). Treatment here: pre-vaccination baseline after standard-of-care therapy. Measured with immunoSEQ multiplex PCR; TCRdb has only the in-frame clones, and not every one. The sample lists 45,000 to 70,000 clones; 91% were seen once. The material sequenced was PBMCs, taken from a glioma patient treated with radiotherapy, temozolomide or both. The chain joins TRBV5-1 to TRBJ2-3, with D perhaps matching TRBD1 (6 bases). The source is a man in his forties or fifties with glioma. Here the CDR3 reads CASSTGRTADTQYF. The DNA of the CDR3 is TGCGCCAGCAGCACGGGACGGACAGCAGATACGCAGTATTTT.